The 32 T cell receptor beta chains in this list originate from one sample, sequenced in a study of beta chain features in type 1 diabetes. Expressed TCRB transcripts were sequenced after all isolated RNA was converted to cDNA. The repertoire was sequenced with immunoSEQ multiplex PCR; TCRdb's copy has only in-frame clones and lacks some. The table records some 700,000 clones, around 15% of them present only once. Their target antigens are unknown. Overall study results and limits: TCRB CDR3s were moderately but significantly shorter in Type 1 diabetes patients in all four CD4+ subsets.

The sequencing sample was made of naive CD4+ T cells from blood. Receptors originate from a man aged 18 to 30 with type 1 diabetes.

This clone occurred a few times. The genes are TRBV30 and TRBJ1-1; 8 bases fit TRBD1. The germline CDR1 and CDR2 sequences are GTSNPN and SVGIG (reference sequence). With 1 base clipped from V and 8 bases from J, the junction kept 3 bases outside the gene matches. This CDR3 has 12 amino acids. Here the CDR3 DNA reads TGTGCCTGGAGTGCCCGGACAGGGGAAGCTTTCTTT. It specifies CAWSARTGEAFF.

The CDR3 here is CASSFRGPGLETQYF. The CDR3 coding sequence is TGTGCCAGCAGCTTTAGGGGGCCGGGATTAGAGACCCAGTACTTC. The genes are TRBV5-6 and TRBJ2-5; 7 bases align to TRBD1. CDR3 length equals 15 residues. V shed 2 bases, J shed 4 bases, and the junction held 8 bases outside the gene matches. Germline V lookup: CDR1 SGHDT, CDR2 YYEEEE.

A few counts support this clone. The J gene is TRBJ2-7, the V gene TRBV28; 7 nucleotides line up with TRBD2. V trimming: 2 bases; J trimming: 2 bases; junction bases outside the gene matches: 6. CDR3 length: 15 amino acids. The germline V gene encodes CDR1 MDHEN and CDR2 SYDVKM. The CDR3 reads CASSLQGGRTYEQYF. The CDR3 DNA sequence: TGTGCCAGCAGTTTACAGGGAGGGCGCACCTACGAGCAGTACTTC.

This clone came up a few times. The CDR3 bases are TGTGCCAGCAGTTTACAGGGGCCCTCGGCCAAAAACATTCAGTACTTC. It encodes CASSLQGPSAKNIQYF. The chain has TRBV2 and TRBJ2-4, with 7 bases aligning to TRBD1. There are 16 residues in the CDR3. J gave up 1 base and V 5 bases, and 8 bases lay outside the gene matches. CDR1 is SNHLY, CDR2 FYNNEI, per germline.

Only a few counts were recorded for this clone. This sequence joins TRBV30 and TRBJ1-1; tentatively, D is TRBD1 (5 bases). Trimming stripped 3 bases from V and 4 bases from J, with 9 bases between. The CDR3 length is 12 residues. Germline loops: CDR1 GTSNPN, CDR2 SVGIG (reference sequence). CDR3 DNA: TGTGCCTGGAGAGCAGGGACCACTGAAGCTTTCTTT. It yields the protein CAWRAGTTEAFF.

J is TRBJ2-1 and V is TRBV7-3, with TRBD2 as a possible D gene (5 bases). CDR1 SGHTA and CDR2 FQGTGA come from the germline V gene. Trimming shortened V by 0 bases and J by 7 bases, and 10 bases separated the two germline ends. The CDR3 runs to 14 residues. In DNA form, the CDR3 reads TGTGCCAGCAGCTTAACGGGGAGTGGGAATGAGCAGTTCTTC. This gives the protein CASSLTGSGNEQFF.

This clone has only a few counts. This chain links TRBV7-8 with TRBJ1-6, with D tentatively TRBD1 (6 bases). The germline CDR1 and CDR2 sequences are SGHVS and FQNEAQ. This CDR3 contains 17 residues. Trimming took off 4 bases at V and 9 bases at J, with 22 bases between the two ends. The CDR3 reads CASSYRQESAMGSPLHF. DNA for the CDR3: TGTGCCAGCAGCTACCGACAGGAGTCGGCTATGGGTTCACCCCTCCACTTT.

About this clone itself: Mismatch with germline at one junction end may stem from a read error. This CDR3 is also generated by other DNA sequences in the sample. The rearrangement uses TRBV6-5 and TRBJ2-4, with unresolved D. The CDR3 covers 14 residues. Looked up from germline, CDR1 is MNHEY and CDR2 is SVGAGI. This chain's CDR3 is CASSSGKAKNIQYF. The CDR3 DNA follows: TGCGCCAGCAGTTCGGGTAAAGCCAAAAACATTCAGTACTTC.

J is TRBJ2-1 and V is TRBV18; maybe TRBD2 (6 bases). The germline V and J ends were trimmed by 2 bases and 8 bases, with 16 bases remaining between them. Looked up from germline, CDR1 is KGHSH and CDR2 is LQKENI. The CDR3 loop spans 15 amino acids. The CDR3 coding sequence is TGTGCCAGCTCACCAGGGGCAGGAGGGCTCGATGAGCAGTTCTTC. It yields the protein CASSPGAGGLDEQFF.

V is TRBV20-1 and J is TRBJ2-3, with no clear D. The germline CDR1 and CDR2 sequences are DFQATT and SNEGSKA (reference sequence). Trimming removed 7 bases at V and 6 bases at J, with 8 bases between. This CDR3 region has 10 residues. CDR3 residues: CSVSRDTQYF. The CDR3 DNA reads TGCAGTGTCTCTCGGGATACGCAGTATTTT.

This clone turned up a few times. The chain links TRBV2 to TRBJ1-5; unclear D gene. This CDR3 comprises 13 residues. The V gene's germline CDR1 is SNHLY and CDR2 FYNNEI. V gave up 4 bases and J gave up 6 bases, with 10 bases separating them. CDR3 sequence (DNA): TGTGCCAGCAGTGTAATGGCCGGTCAGCCCCAGCATTTT. Protein product: CASSVMAGQPQHF.

This clone was seen more than once but under ten times. In the same sample, other DNA sequences code for this CDR3. Here the CDR3 reads CAWSVTGYEQYF. The CDR3 region has the DNA TGTGCCTGGAGTGTAACAGGGTACGAGCAGTACTTC. This sequence joins TRBV30 and TRBJ2-7, with D perhaps TRBD1 (6 bases). Germline lookup yields CDR1 GTSNPN and CDR2 SVGIG (reference sequence). V was trimmed by 0 bases and J by 4 bases, leaving 7 bases between them. The CDR3 extends over 12 amino acids. The full variable domain, rest sourced from reference TRBV30 and TRBJ2-7, is SQTIHQWPATLVQPVGSPLSLECTVEGTSNPNLYWYRQAAGRGLQLLFYSVGIGQISSEVPQNLSASRPQDRQFILSSKKLLLSDSGFYLCAWSVTGYEQYFGPGTRLTVT.

This clone was seen only a few times. The chain has TRBV2 and TRBJ1-2; D is unclear. Germline CDR1 SNHLY, CDR2 FYNNEI. This CDR3 contains 15 residues. Trimming removed 8 bases from V and 0 bases from J, with 16 bases in between. Written as DNA, the CDR3 is TGTGCCAGCCACGACCTCGTCGGGGCTAACTATGGCTACACCTTC. As protein: CASHDLVGANYGYTF.

In its sample, this clone was seen a few times. The chain has TRBV30 and TRBJ2-5; 11 nucleotides align to TRBD2. This CDR3 is built from 14 residues. Germline V gene data show CDR1 as GTSNPN and CDR2 as SVGIG (reference sequence). The junction had 3 bases not matched to a gene; V was cut back by 2 bases and J by 4 bases. The CDR3 region is CAWSPLAGGETQYF. The CDR3 bases are TGTGCCTGGAGTCCTCTAGCGGGGGGAGAGACCCAGTACTTC.

This clone was observed a handful of times. This chain joins TRBV4-2 and TRBJ1-1; D is unresolved. The germline V gene has CDR1 LGHNA and CDR2 YNFKEQ. This CDR3 is built from 14 residues. The V gene lost 3 bases and the J gene lost 3 bases, with 11 bases spanning the gap. The CDR3 coding sequence is TGTGCCAGCAGCCAGGCTGACAAGGACACTGAAGCTTTCTTT. Residues: CASSQADKDTEAFF.

This clone was picked up a small number of times. The chain carries TRBV5-1 and TRBJ2-5; possibly TRBD1 for D (5 bases). Germline assignment: CDR1 SGHRS and CDR2 YFSETQ. The CDR3 totals 14 residues. Trimming removed 4 bases at V and 5 bases at J, with 15 bases between. The CDR3 protein is CASSQGGPGETQYF. CDR3 coding DNA: TGCGCCAGCAGCCAGGGCGGCCCCGGGGAGACCCAGTACTTC.

This clone turned up a few times. V gene TRBV19 combines with J gene TRBJ1-2; D is perhaps TRBD1 (5 bases). This CDR3 has 13 amino acids. The V gene's germline CDR1 is LNHDA and CDR2 SQIVND (reference sequence). The V end was cut by 11 bases, the J end by 6 bases, with 19 bases between. The CDR3 DNA reads TGTGCCTCCAGTAAGGAGGGGATAGATGGCTACACCTTC. It yields the protein CASSKEGIDGYTF.

This clone was seen more than once but under ten times. V and J are TRBV4-2 and TRBJ1-6; 8 bases match TRBD1. The CDR3 contains 16 residues. With V trimmed by 0 bases and J by 9 bases, 7 bases remained unmatched. Germline V gene sequence: CDR1 LGHNA, CDR2 YNFKEQ. The CDR3 bases are TGTGCCAGCAGCCAAGAGGACAGGGCCTTCAGTTCACCCCTCCACTTT. This codes for CASSQEDRAFSSPLHF.

The CDR3 DNA is TGTGCCAGCAGTGACTGGGGCTCGGTTTGGAATCAGCCCCAGCATTTT. Translation: CASSDWGSVWNQPQHF. The V and J genes are TRBV6-1 and TRBJ1-5, with D possibly TRBD1 on 5 matching bases. The CDR3 runs 16 residues. Between the trimmed V and J ends, which lost 3 bases and 4 bases, there was a span of 16 bases. In germline, CDR1 is MNHNS, CDR2 SASEGT.

The chain joins TRBV7-9 to TRBJ2-1; TRBD2 matches 9 bases. CDR3 length equals 15 residues. After removal of 6 bases from V and 8 bases from J, the junction contained 11 bases not matched to a gene. Germline V gene sequence: CDR1 SEHNR, CDR2 FQNEAQ (reference sequence). The chain's CDR3 is CASRSPSGVWDEQFF. DNA of the CDR3: TGTGCCAGCAGATCCCCTAGCGGGGTTTGGGATGAGCAGTTCTTC.

This clone has just a few counts. The chain has TRBV6-4 and TRBJ2-4, with D possibly matching TRBD1 (5 bases). Germline V gives CDR1 MRHNA, CDR2 SNTAGT. V was trimmed by 1 base and J by 0 bases, leaving 10 bases between them. There are 16 residues in the CDR3. The CDR3 region has the DNA TGTGCCAGCAGTGACTGGGCAGGGCTAGCCAAAAACATTCAGTACTTC. Residues: CASSDWAGLAKNIQYF.

This clone was picked up a small number of times. One end of the junction does not line up with germline, which may come from a read error. The chain links TRBV11-2 to TRBJ2-2; D is possibly TRBD1 (6 bases). CDR3 length: 15 amino acids. CDR1 is SGHAT, CDR2 FQNNGV, per germline. The CDR3 DNA sequence: TGTGCCAGCAGGTTAGGACAGATGAACACCGGGGAGCTGTTTTTT. Its translation: CASRLGQMNTGELFF.

This clone was counted only a few times. V usage is TRBV2 and J usage is TRBJ2-7; tentative D call: TRBD2 (5 bases). CDR3 size: 14 residues. Germline loops: CDR1 SNHLY, CDR2 FYNNEI. Trimming cost V 3 bases and J 3 bases, with 12 bases left between them. The CDR3 sequence is CASSDRSRGYEQYF. As DNA, the CDR3 is TGTGCCAGCAGTGATCGCAGTCGGGGCTACGAGCAGTACTTC.

The V gene is TRBV27, the J gene TRBJ2-7, with D perhaps TRBD1 (6 bases). The CDR3 consists of 15 residues. Looked up from germline, CDR1 is MNHEY and CDR2 is SMNVEV (reference sequence). V was clipped by 5 bases and J by 0 bases, with 14 bases between them. CDR3: CASSHARDTSYEQYF. The CDR3 DNA sequence: TGTGCCAGCAGTCACGCTAGGGACACCTCCTACGAGCAGTACTTC.

This clone was seen only a few times. The chain has TRBV7-9 and TRBJ2-2, with D tentatively TRBD2 (6 bases). The CDR3 spans 14 residues. V was cut by 5 bases and J by 4 bases, with 11 bases left in between. CDR1 and CDR2 (germline): SEHNR, FQNEAQ (reference sequence). In nucleotides, the CDR3 is TGTGCCAGCAGCCGGCAGGGAGGCACCGGGGAGCTGTTTTTT. Translation gives CASSRQGGTGELFF.

This clone was counted between two and nine times. The chain joins TRBV6-1 to TRBJ2-3; TRBD2 is a possible D gene (5 bases). Trimming removed 0 bases at V and 0 bases at J, with 10 bases between. This CDR3 has 16 amino acids. The germline gives CDR1 MNHNS, CDR2 SASEGT. The CDR3 DNA reads TGTGCCAGCAGTGAAGCGGGGAGCAGAAGCACAGATACGCAGTATTTT. Amino acid sequence: CASSEAGSRSTDTQYF.

The rearrangement uses TRBV19 and TRBJ1-2; D unclear. CDR3 length: 12 residues. V was shortened by 4 bases and J by 4 bases, with 7 bases between the two germline ends. Germline assignment: CDR1 LNHDA and CDR2 SQIVND (reference sequence). The CDR3 loop is CASSTPSYGYTF. The DNA for the CDR3 is TGTGCCAGTAGTACGCCTTCCTATGGCTACACCTTC. The whole variable domain, filled in from reference TRBV19 and TRBJ1-2, reads DGGITQSPKYLFRKEGQNVTLSCEQNLNHDAMYWYRQDPGQGLRLIYYSQIVNDFQKGDIAEGYSVSREKKESFPLTVTSAQKNPTAFYLCASSTPSYGYTFGSGTRLTVV.

This chain joins TRBV15 and TRBJ2-3, with unresolved D. Trimming shortened V by 1 base and J by 4 bases, and 15 bases separated the two germline ends. CDR3 length equals 16 residues. CDR1 is LNHNV and CDR2 is YYDKDF in the germline V gene (reference sequence). This chain's CDR3 is CATSRGEAGVADTQYF. The CDR3 region has the DNA TGTGCCACCAGCAGAGGCGAGGCAGGAGTGGCAGATACGCAGTATTTT.

Only a few counts were recorded for this clone. The chain links TRBV6-1 to TRBJ2-7, with 8 bases fitting TRBD1. Losses at the gene ends were 7 bases for V and 5 bases for J; bases not matched to a gene: 10. The germline V gene encodes CDR1 MNHNS and CDR2 SASEGT. The CDR3 runs 14 residues. The chain's CDR3 is CASKMDRESHEQYF. The CDR3 coding sequence is TGTGCCAGCAAGATGGACAGGGAGTCCCACGAGCAGTACTTC.

This clone was seen a handful of times. This chain connects TRBV18 to TRBJ2-7; D gene ambiguous. CDR3 length: 11 amino acids. Germline CDR1 reads KGHSH; CDR2 reads LQKENI. V was shortened by 3 bases and J by 5 bases, with 5 bases between the two germline ends. The CDR3 DNA follows: TGTGCCAGCTCACCGTACCACGAGCAGTACTTC. It is translated as CASSPYHEQYF.

This chain's CDR3 is CASAGAAADTQYF. DNA of the CDR3: TGTGCCAGCGCGGGGGCGGCTGCAGATACGCAGTATTTT. V and J are TRBV5-4 and TRBJ2-3; D might be TRBD2 (7 bases). Per germline, CDR1 SGHNT and CDR2 YYREEE (reference sequence). The CDR3 is 13 residues long. V shed 7 bases and J shed 4 bases, with 13 bases lying between them.

This clone turned up a few times. V gene TRBV5-1 combines with J gene TRBJ2-2; D remains ambiguous. V lost 0 bases, J lost 2 bases, and 8 bases lay in between. The length of the CDR3 is 15 residues. Germline V gene lookup returns CDR1 SGHRS and CDR2 YFSETQ. The CDR3 sequence is CASSLDTINTGELFF. In DNA, the CDR3 is TGCGCCAGCAGCTTGGACACCATTAACACCGGGGAGCTGTTTTTT.